Listed below are T cell receptor beta chains from one sample, sequenced in a study of blood T cell repertoires in COVID-19. Clones were sequenced by immunoSEQ multiplex PCR, and TCRdb holds only the in-frame ones, with some missing. The data hold over 150,000 clones, with about 86% observed a single time. Input material: peripheral blood. The receptors stem from a man between 45 and 60 years old with active or convalescent COVID-19. Both conserved end residues are part of each CDR3. A D gene is named only where the DNA matches it firmly. Clone size, where shown, is once, few, many, or a class for clones that have expanded.

d_call,clone_size,v_call,cdr3_length,j_call,cdr3_nt,cdr3_aa
.,.,TRBV28,13,TRBJ1-1,TGTGCCAGCAGTTTGGCAGAAAACACTGAAGCTTTCTTT,CASSLAENTEAFF
.,.,TRBV6-2/TRBV6-3,16,TRBJ2-2,TGTGCCAGCAGTTCATCAGGGGTTGGTGGACCCGGGGAGCTGTTTTTT,CASSSSGVGGPGELFF
.,.,TRBV2,14,TRBJ2-7,TGTGCCAGCAGGGAACTAGGACAGAACTACGAGCAGTACTTC,CASRELGQNYEQYF
TRBD2,.,TRBV27,15,TRBJ2-7,TGTGCCAGCAGTTTATTCGGGAGGGGGTCCTACGAGCAGTACTTC,CASSLFGRGSYEQYF
.,few,TRBV27,13,TRBJ1-1,TGTGCCAGCAGTCTGGGACAGAACACTGAAGCTTTCTTT,CASSLGQNTEAFF
.,.,TRBV5-4,13,TRBJ2-3,TGTGCCAGCAGTACGATAGGGGGAGATACGCAGTATTTT,CASSTIGGDTQYF
.,.,TRBV12-5,13,TRBJ1-5,TGTGCTAGTGCGGTGGGAGGAGGTCAGCCCCAGCATTTT,CASAVGGGQPQHF
TRBD1,.,TRBV19,15,TRBJ1-3,TGTGCCAGTAGTGATCGTGGACAGGCTGGAAACACCATATATTTT,CASSDRGQAGNTIYF
TRBD1,few,TRBV19,15,TRBJ1-1,TGTGCCAGTAGTAAAGACAGGGGGCGGACTCATGAAGCTTTCTTT,CASSKDRGRTHEAFF
.,.,TRBV27,15,TRBJ1-3,TGTGCCAGAGTGGTCACAGGTCAAAGCGGAAACACCATATATTTT,CARVVTGQSGNTIYF
.,once,TRBV7-8,14,TRBJ1-2,TGTGCCAGCAGTCGCCGACAAGCTAACTATGGCTACACCTTC,CASSRRQANYGYTF
.,.,TRBV7-3,14,TRBJ2-1,TGTGCCAGCAGCTTTATCGGGGACTACAATGAGCAGTTCTTC,CASSFIGDYNEQFF
TRBD1,.,TRBV27,18,TRBJ2-7,TGTGCCAGCAGTTTATCCCTACTGACAGGGGGCATGTCCTACGAGCAGTACTTC,CASSLSLLTGGMSYEQYF
TRBD2,few,TRBV7-3,16,TRBJ2-3,TGTGCCAGCAGCGTCGGACTAGCGGGAGTTACAGATACGCAGTATTTT,CASSVGLAGVTDTQYF
.,.,TRBV29-1,11,TRBJ2-1,TGCAGCTCCGTGGATAGCGCCGAGCAGTTCTTC,CSSVDSAEQFF
.,.,TRBV15,14,TRBJ1-6,TGTGCCACCAGCACGGGACAACATGGATCACCCCTCCACTTT,CATSTGQHGSPLHF
.,.,TRBV5-1,13,TRBJ1-1,TGCGCCAGCAGCTTATCCCGGAACACTGAAGCTTTCTTT,CASSLSRNTEAFF
.,.,TRBV19,13,TRBJ1-1,TGTGCCAGTAGTATACAGGGGAACACTGAAGCTTTCTTT,CASSIQGNTEAFF
TRBD1,.,TRBV18,18,TRBJ2-7,TGTGCCAGCTCACCAGGTAGCTTCGGGACAGGGGCCTCCTACGAGCAGTACTTC,CASSPGSFGTGASYEQYF
TRBD1,.,TRBV24-1,17,TRBJ2-2,TGTGCCACCAGTGATCCTACAGGGGGCCCGAACACCGGGGAGCTGTTTTTT,CATSDPTGGPNTGELFF
TRBD1,few,TRBV5-1,15,TRBJ2-4,TGCGCCAGCAGCTGGGGGACAGGGGCCAAAAACATTCAGTACTTC,CASSWGTGAKNIQYF
.,.,TRBV12-5,13,TRBJ1-1,TGTGCTAGTGGTTTTGAGAAAAACACTGAAGCTTTCTTT,CASGFEKNTEAFF
.,.,TRBV7-8,13,TRBJ1-1,TGTGCCAGCAGCCTGGGGAGGAACACTGAAGCTTTCTTT,CASSLGRNTEAFF
.,once,TRBV6-5,14,TRBJ1-1,TGTGCCAGCAGTTACTTGGCGGGGCCCACTGAAGCTTTCTTT,CASSYLAGPTEAFF
TRBD1,.,TRBV9,16,TRBJ2-2,TGTGCCAGCAGCGTAGGAGGACAGGGGAACACCGGGGAGCTGTTTTTT,CASSVGGQGNTGELFF
.,few,TRBV7-9,17,TRBJ1-2,TGTGCCAGCAGCTTACCCTCAGGGAAGCCCAAGTACTATGGCTACACCTTC,CASSLPSGKPKYYGYTF
TRBD1,few,TRBV6-6,16,TRBJ1-2,TGTGCCAGCAGTTATACCCCTAGTGACAGGGGGTTTGGCTACACCTTC,CASSYTPSDRGFGYTF
.,once,TRBV5-1,15,TRBJ2-1,TGCGCCAGCAGCTTGTCCGGAGCGTCCTACAATGAGCAGTTCTTC,CASSLSGASYNEQFF
.,.,TRBV6-5,14,TRBJ2-7,TGTGCCACGTCCCAGACTAGGAGCTCCTACGAGCAGTACTTC,CATSQTRSSYEQYF
TRBD2,.,TRBV5-4,17,TRBJ2-3,TGTGCCAGCAGCCTTCAGCGGGGGGGCCGCCTCCCAGATACGCAGTATTTT,CASSLQRGGRLPDTQYF
.,few,TRBV3-1/TRBV3-2,14,TRBJ1-6,TGTGCCAGCAGTCCCGGGCCCGGAGGTTCACCCCTCCACTTT,CASSPGPGGSPLHF
TRBD1,once,TRBV28,17,TRBJ2-4,TGTGCCAGCAGTTTACTGGGGACAGCGAGGGCCAAAAACATTCAGTACTTC,CASSLLGTARAKNIQYF
TRBD1,.,TRBV7-2,14,TRBJ1-2,TGTGCCAGCAGACTTTCGGACAGGCTCTATGGCTACACCTTC,CASRLSDRLYGYTF
TRBD2,.,TRBV11-3,16,TRBJ2-3,TGTGCCAGCAGCCCCCCCGGGGGGGTTAGTACAGATACGCAGTATTTT,CASSPPGGVSTDTQYF
.,.,TRBV20-1,14,TRBJ2-3,TGCAGTGCTAGTTTGGCAGGGAGCACAGATACGCAGTATTTT,CSASLAGSTDTQYF
TRBD2,.,TRBV7-9,15,TRBJ2-3,TGTGCCAGCAGCTCCCAAGCGGGGGGGCAAAATACGCAGTATTTT,CASSSQAGGQNTQYF
TRBD1,.,TRBV2,17,TRBJ2-3,TGTGCCAGCACCCACCCGGGGCGGGACAGGGTTCGTGATACGCAGTATTTT,CASTHPGRDRVRDTQYF
TRBD2,.,TRBV15,16,TRBJ2-7,TGTGCCACCAGCAGAGATTTAGCGGGGGGGTCCTACGAGCAGTACTTC,CATSRDLAGGSYEQYF
TRBD2,.,TRBV5-8,17,TRBJ2-1,TGTGCCAGCAGCTGGGGACTAGCGGGAGAGTTCTACAATGAGCAGTTCTTC,CASSWGLAGEFYNEQFF
TRBD2,.,TRBV19,17,TRBJ2-7,TGTGCCAGTAGTACCCTAGGGGGACTAGCGGGGTCTGGGGAGCAGTACTTC,CASSTLGGLAGSGEQYF
.,few,TRBV29-1,11,TRBJ1-1,TGCAGCGTTGACGGGAACACTGAAGCTTTCTTT,CSVDGNTEAFF
TRBD1,.,TRBV20-1,12,TRBJ2-4,TGCAGTGCTAGTACAGGGGGCGGCATTCAGTACTTC,CSASTGGGIQYF
TRBD1,.,TRBV5-1,19,TRBJ2-6,TGCGCCAGCAGCTTGTTTGGGACAGGCGGTTCTAGTTCGGCCAACGTCCTGACTTTC,CASSLFGTGGSSSANVLTF
TRBD1,.,TRBV5-5,13,TRBJ2-7,TGTGCCAGCACCGGGACAGGGGCTTACGAGCAGTACTTC,CASTGTGAYEQYF
.,.,TRBV24-1,14,TRBJ1-1,TGTGCCACCAGTGACAGCCGGGACACGAGTCGGGCTTTCTTT,CATSDSRDTSRAFF
.,.,TRBV25-1,11,TRBJ1-2,TGTGCCAGCAGCCGGGGGTATGGCTACACCTTC,CASSRGYGYTF
TRBD1,once,TRBV24-1,15,TRBJ2-5,TGTGCCACCAGTGAGTCGGGACAGGGGTCTGAGACCCAGTACTTC,CATSESGQGSETQYF
.,.,TRBV6-5,13,TRBJ1-5,TGTGCCAGCAAAATGGACACCTATCAGCCCCAGCATTTT,CASKMDTYQPQHF
TRBD1,.,TRBV11-3,15,TRBJ1-2,TGTGCCAGCAGCCCCCGGGCAGGGGGCCAAGCTGGCTACACCTTC,CASSPRAGGQAGYTF
.,.,TRBV29-1,13,TRBJ2-2,TGCAGCGTTGCTACGACGAACACCGGGGAGCTGTTTTTT,CSVATTNTGELFF
TRBD1,.,TRBV9,14,TRBJ2-7,TGTGCCAGCAGCGCCGGGACAGGTAATAGCGAGCAGTACTTC,CASSAGTGNSEQYF
.,.,TRBV5-4,14,TRBJ2-5,TGTGCCAGCAGCTTGGACTTAACCCAAGAGACCCAGTACTTC,CASSLDLTQETQYF
TRBD2,.,TRBV5-5,13,TRBJ2-7,TGTGCCAGCAGCGGAACTAGCGGTCTCGAGCAGTACTTC,CASSGTSGLEQYF
TRBD1,once,TRBV7-7,13,TRBJ2-3,TGTGCTAGCAGCTTAGGACAGGGGAATACGCAGTATTTT,CASSLGQGNTQYF
.,.,TRBV19,12,TRBJ1-2,TGTGCCAGTAGTTCCGACAGGAACGGCTACACCTTC,CASSSDRNGYTF